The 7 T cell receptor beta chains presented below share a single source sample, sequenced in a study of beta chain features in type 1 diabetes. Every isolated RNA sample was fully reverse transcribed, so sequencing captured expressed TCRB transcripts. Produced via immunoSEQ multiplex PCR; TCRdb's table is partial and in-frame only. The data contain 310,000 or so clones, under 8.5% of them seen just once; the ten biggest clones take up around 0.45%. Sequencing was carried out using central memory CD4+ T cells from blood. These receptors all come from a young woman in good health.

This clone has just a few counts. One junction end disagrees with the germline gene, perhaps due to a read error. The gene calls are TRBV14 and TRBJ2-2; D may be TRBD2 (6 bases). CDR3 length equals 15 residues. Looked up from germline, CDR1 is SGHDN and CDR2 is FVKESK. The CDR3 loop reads CASSHGGSNPGELFF. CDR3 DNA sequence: TGTGCCAGCAGCCATGGGGGGTCGAACCCCGGGGAGCTGTTTTTT.

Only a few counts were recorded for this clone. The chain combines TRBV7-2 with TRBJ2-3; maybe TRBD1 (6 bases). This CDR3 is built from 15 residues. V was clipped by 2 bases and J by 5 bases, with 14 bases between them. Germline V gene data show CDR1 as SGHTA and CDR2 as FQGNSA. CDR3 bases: TGTGCCAGCAGCTTATTGGGGGCCGGGCAAGATACGCAGTATTTT. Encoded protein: CASSLLGAGQDTQYF.

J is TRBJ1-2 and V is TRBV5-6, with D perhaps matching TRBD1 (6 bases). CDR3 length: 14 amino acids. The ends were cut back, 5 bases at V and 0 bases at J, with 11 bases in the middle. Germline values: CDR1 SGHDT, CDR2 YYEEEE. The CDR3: CASRQDSSNYGYTF. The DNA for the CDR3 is TGTGCCAGCAGACAGGACAGTTCTAACTATGGCTACACCTTC.

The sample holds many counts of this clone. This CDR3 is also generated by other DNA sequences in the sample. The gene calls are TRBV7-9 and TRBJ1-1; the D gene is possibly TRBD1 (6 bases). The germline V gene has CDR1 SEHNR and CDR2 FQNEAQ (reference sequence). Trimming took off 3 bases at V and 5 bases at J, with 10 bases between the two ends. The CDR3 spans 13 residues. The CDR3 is CASSFGGLTEAFF. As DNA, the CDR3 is TGTGCCAGCAGCTTCGGGGGGCTAACTGAAGCTTTCTTT.

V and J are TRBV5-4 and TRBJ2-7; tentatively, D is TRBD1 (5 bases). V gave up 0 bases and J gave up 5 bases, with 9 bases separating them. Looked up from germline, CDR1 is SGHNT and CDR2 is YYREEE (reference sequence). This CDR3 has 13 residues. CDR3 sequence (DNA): TGTGCCAGCAGCTTGGGGACAAGGAACGAGCAGTACTTC. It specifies CASSLGTRNEQYF.

Written as DNA, the CDR3 is TGTGCCAGCAGCTCCACACCCTACGGCGACGAGCAGTACTTC. It specifies CASSSTPYGDEQYF. V is TRBV13 and J is TRBJ2-5, with D uncertain. The J call is in doubt because the DNA end fits TRBJ2-7 better. Looked up from germline, CDR1 is PRHDT and CDR2 is FYEKMQ (reference sequence). The CDR3 totals 14 residues.

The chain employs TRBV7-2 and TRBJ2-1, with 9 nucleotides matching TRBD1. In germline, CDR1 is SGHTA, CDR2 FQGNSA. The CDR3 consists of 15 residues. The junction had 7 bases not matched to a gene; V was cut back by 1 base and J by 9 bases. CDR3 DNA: TGTGCCAGCAGCTTAGAACCGGGACAGGGAGTTGAGCAGTTCTTC. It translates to CASSLEPGQGVEQFF. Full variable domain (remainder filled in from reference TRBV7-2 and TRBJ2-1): GAGVSQSPSNKVTEKGKDVELRCDPISGHTALYWYRQSLGQGLEFLIYFQGNSAPDKSGLPSDRFSAERTGGSVSTLTIQRTQQEDSAVYLCASSLEPGQGVEQFFGPGTRLTVL.